This T cell receptor (beta chain) emerged from a study of shared clonotypes between healthy human individuals. Findings and caveats of the study: Collection of samples was limited to blood; tissue repertoires likely differ.

Remarks on this clone: The target antigen is unknown. Other DNA sequences in this sample translate to the same CDR3.

Donors were healthy HIV-negative adults without recently reported acute infections or vaccinations. There are 14 residues in the CDR3. V lost 3 bases, J lost 1 base, and 9 bases lay in between. Per germline, CDR1 MNHEY and CDR2 SMNVEV (reference sequence). Profiled with immunoSEQ multiplex PCR; TCRdb holds only in-frame clones, not every one. The data contain around 2.5 million clones, 80% to 95% of them seen just once; the ten biggest clones take up about 0.34%. The receptor's source is a man aged 18 to 29 in good health. Some clones in this sample may be carry-over from other donors' samples. The source material was naive CD4+ T cells from PBMCs. The subset here: CD45RA+ positively selected. The J gene is TRBJ1-1, the V gene TRBV27; D is uncertain. The CDR3 nucleotides are TGTGCCAGCAGTTTTAGAGGCCCGAACACTGAAGCTTTCTTT. The encoded protein is CASSFRGPNTEAFF.